The 26 T cell receptor beta chains in this list originate from one sample, sequenced in a study of cytomegalovirus exposure and HLA in healthy donors. This PCR relied on a set of 60 Vbeta primers and 13 Jbeta primers. The method was immunoSEQ multiplex PCR; TCRdb's version includes in-frame clones alone and lacks a portion of them. Here the sample spans under 200,000 clones, about four fifths being singletons. What was sequenced was PBMCs. The source of these receptors is a male donor in good health and CMV-seropositive.

J is TRBJ2-2 and V is TRBV11-1; no clear D. This CDR3 is 14 amino acids long. The germline V gene encodes CDR1 SGHAT and CDR2 FQDESV (reference sequence). V lost 5 bases and J lost 7, with 14 bases in between. The CDR3 bases are TGTGCCAGCAGCCCAATCCGGTCCGGCGGGGAGCTGTTTTTT. Amino acid sequence: CASSPIRSGGELFF.

The chain joins TRBV6-5 to TRBJ2-7; D is ambiguous. Germline V CDR1 and CDR2: MNHEY, SVGAGI. The CDR3 totals 14 residues. Trimming removed 6 bases at V and 0 bases at J, with 12 bases between. This CDR3 is CASSTLGISYEQYF. The CDR3 DNA reads as TGTGCCAGCAGCACTCTAGGAATCTCCTACGAGCAGTACTTC.

This clone has more than one count but fewer than ten. The chain combines TRBV4-2 with TRBJ1-5, with 10 bases lining up with TRBD1. J gave up 4 bases and V 4 bases, and 10 bases lay outside the gene matches. The CDR3 consists of 17 residues. Germline CDR1 is LGHNA and CDR2 is YNFKEQ. The CDR3 bases are TGTGCCAGCAGCCCTCAGGAGGGACAGGGGACAAATCAGCCCCAGCATTTT. Translating gives CASSPQEGQGTNQPQHF.

V usage is TRBV7-8 and J usage is TRBJ1-3, with 8 bases lining up with TRBD1. Germline lookup yields CDR1 SGHVS and CDR2 FQNEAQ. The CDR3 consists of 15 residues. J was trimmed by 3 bases and V by 0 bases; bases with no gene match: 1. In DNA, the CDR3 is TGTGCCAGCAGCTTAGCGACAGGGGTTGGAAACACCATATATTTT. Translating gives CASSLATGVGNTIYF.

This rearrangement joins TRBV9 to TRBJ2-5; D gene unclear. The CDR3 spans 12 residues. Trimming left V 3 bases short and J 3 bases short, with 6 bases between. Germline V gives CDR1 SGDLS, CDR2 YYNGEE. CDR3 in amino acids: CASSDSKETQYF. The CDR3 DNA reads TGTGCCAGCAGCGACAGTAAAGAGACCCAGTACTTC.

The chain joins TRBV5-4 to TRBJ2-5, with TRBD1 identical over 9 bases. The last part of the DNA fits TRBJ2-7 better; the J call may be wrong. Germline CDR1 reads SGHNT; CDR2 reads YYREEE (reference sequence). The CDR3 loop spans 15 amino acids. CDR3 DNA: TGTGCCAGCAGCCCCGGGACAGGGACGTCCTACGAGCAGTACTTC. This translates into CASSPGTGTSYEQYF.

The chain employs TRBV6-5 and TRBJ2-7; 8 bases match TRBD1. Germline CDR1 and CDR2: MNHEY and SVGAGI. The CDR3 runs 14 residues. Germline trimming cut 6 bases from V and 5 bases from J; bases unmatched to any gene: 9. The CDR3 nucleotides are TGTGCCAGCAGGGGAGGACAGGGACCAAACGAGCAGTACTTC. Translation: CASRGGQGPNEQYF.

Comments on this clone: Its ends do not fully match the called genes, so a read error is possible. V and J are TRBV9 and TRBJ1-2, with no clear D. This CDR3 is built from 15 residues. Looked up from germline, CDR1 is SGDLS and CDR2 is YYNGEE. CDR3 sequence: CASSVDGRAQGGYTF. In nucleotides, the CDR3 is TGTGCCAGCAGTGTAGACGGGAGGGCCCAAGGAGGCTACACCTTC.

The rearrangement joins TRBV9 to TRBJ1-1; D ambiguous. Germline V lookup: CDR1 SGDLS, CDR2 YYNGEE. This CDR3 comprises 14 residues. The germline V and J ends were trimmed by 0 bases and 11 bases, with 17 bases remaining between them. CDR3 sequence: CASSVALFAGGAFF. In DNA form, the CDR3 reads TGTGCCAGCAGCGTAGCTTTATTTGCAGGTGGGGCTTTCTTT. Filled out from reference TRBV9 and TRBJ1-1, the complete variable domain reads DSGVTQTPKHLITATGQRVTLRCSPRSGDLSVYWYQQSLDQGLQFLIQYYNGEERAKGNILERFSAQQFPDLHSELNLSSLELGDSALYFCASSVALFAGGAFFGQGTRLTVV.

The chain has TRBV7-9 and TRBJ1-6; TRBD1 might be the D (6 bases). The germline V and J ends were trimmed by 1 base and 0 bases, with 13 bases remaining between them. This CDR3 comprises 18 residues. Germline CDR1 reads SEHNR; CDR2 reads FQNEAQ (reference sequence). The CDR3 DNA is TGTGCCAGCAGCTTAGAACCGGGACAAAGCTCCTATAATTCACCCCTCCACTTT. Amino acid sequence: CASSLEPGQSSYNSPLHF.

The DNA for the CDR3 is TGTGCCAGCACCCCGGGACTAGCGTTCTACGAGCAGTACTTC. Amino acid sequence: CASTPGLAFYEQYF. This chain links TRBV9 with TRBJ2-7; the match to TRBD2 covers 10 bases. The CDR3 totals 14 residues. The germline gives CDR1 SGDLS, CDR2 YYNGEE. The V segment lost 6 bases and the J segment 3 bases; nucleotides outside the gene matches: 6.

The chain is built from TRBV7-3 and TRBJ2-5, with TRBD1 as a possible D gene (6 bases). The germline V gene has CDR1 SGHTA and CDR2 FQGTGA. The CDR3 runs to 15 residues. V lost 6 bases, J lost 3 bases, and 17 bases lay in between. The CDR3 here is CASSPVRAGEETQYF. Written as DNA, the CDR3 is TGTGCCAGCAGTCCCGTTCGGGCAGGGGAAGAGACCCAGTACTTC.

J is TRBJ2-5 and V is TRBV5-1; 10 nucleotides agree with TRBD2. The J call may be faulty, since TRBJ2-7 better matches the DNA end. The CDR3 contains 16 residues. Germline CDR1 SGHRS, CDR2 YFSETQ. CDR3 residues: CASSPIAGGLSYEQYF. Here the CDR3 DNA reads TGCGCCAGCAGCCCAATAGCGGGGGGTCTCTCCTACGAGCAGTACTTC.

The V gene is TRBV9, the J gene TRBJ2-2; D not certain. Germline V gives CDR1 SGDLS, CDR2 YYNGEE. This CDR3 is built from 13 residues. Trimming left V 2 bases short and J 7 bases short, with 9 bases between. This CDR3 reads CASSVRRGGELFF. Here the CDR3 DNA reads TGTGCCAGCAGCGTCCGGCGAGGCGGGGAGCTGTTTTTT.

The J gene is TRBJ2-1, the V gene TRBV30, with 7 positions matching TRBD2. Germline-derived CDR1 and CDR2 are GTSNPN and SVGIG (reference sequence). The CDR3 loop spans 17 amino acids. V lost 3 bases to trimming and J lost 1 base; unmatched junction nucleotides: 12. The CDR3 reads CAWRDYSRERSYNEQFF. The CDR3 DNA follows: TGTGCCTGGAGGGACTACTCGCGGGAGCGATCCTACAATGAGCAGTTCTTC.

This chain connects TRBV7-6 to TRBJ1-4; 7 nucleotides align to TRBD1. The V gene's germline CDR1 is SGHVS and CDR2 FNYEAQ. The CDR3 consists of 14 residues. The V gene end was trimmed by 1 base and the J gene end by 4 bases; junction bases not matched to a gene: 0. Here the CDR3 DNA reads TGTGCCAGCAGCTTAGGACAGGGTAATGAAAAACTGTTTTTT. It codes for CASSLGQGNEKLFF. Variable domain in full (rest from reference TRBV7-6 and TRBJ1-4): GAGVSQSPRYKVTKRGQDVALRCDPISGHVSLYWYRQALGQGPEFLTYFNYEAQQDKSGLPNDRFSAERPEGSISTLTIQRTEQRDSAMYRCASSLGQGNEKLFFGSGTQLSVL.

The J gene is TRBJ2-3, the V gene TRBV11-3, with 9 bases lining up with TRBD2. The CDR3 sequence is 15 residues long. Germline CDR1 and CDR2: SGHNT and YENEEA. With V trimmed by 3 bases and J by 6 bases, 7 bases remained unmatched. For the CDR3, the DNA is TGTGCCAGCAGCTTGTGGCGGGAGGGACGGGATACGCAGTATTTT. It yields the protein CASSLWREGRDTQYF.

V is TRBV4-2 and J is TRBJ2-7; D gene ambiguous. Trimming pared 3 bases from V and 3 bases from J, leaving 9 bases between. Germline V gene lookup returns CDR1 LGHNA and CDR2 YNFKEQ. The CDR3 runs to 13 residues. Here the CDR3 reads CASSQNPGYEQYF. The CDR3 nucleotides are TGTGCCAGCAGCCAGAACCCGGGCTACGAGCAGTACTTC.

This clone was observed once. The chain carries TRBV11-1 and TRBJ2-3, with a weak D call TRBD1 (5 bases). Per the germline V gene, CDR1 is SGHAT and CDR2 is FQDESV (reference sequence). V was cut by 10 bases and J by 1 base, with 18 bases left in between. The CDR3 is 15 residues long. The CDR3 loop reads CATTRGDRRTDTQYF. The CDR3, as DNA: TGTGCCACTACTCGAGGAGACAGACGCACAGATACGCAGTATTTT. Looking up the rest from reference TRBV11-1 and TRBJ2-3 gives the full variable domain: EAEVAQSPRYKITEKSQAVAFWCDPISGHATLYWYRQILGQGPELLVQFQDESVVDDSQLPKDRFSAERLKGVDSTLKIQPAELGDSAMYLCATTRGDRRTDTQYFGPGTRLTVL.

This rearrangement joins TRBV6-5 to TRBJ1-2; D may be TRBD1 (5 bases). This CDR3 comprises 14 residues. In germline, CDR1 is MNHEY, CDR2 SVGAGI. V lost 8 bases, J lost 2 bases, and 15 bases lay in between. For the CDR3, the DNA is TGTGCCAGCGGGGAGGAGGGACGGAACTATGGCTACACCTTC. It encodes CASGEEGRNYGYTF.

CDR3 loop: CASSVGGGNTIYF. The CDR3 DNA is TGTGCCAGCAGCGTAGGAGGCGGAAACACCATATATTTT. This sequence joins TRBV9 and TRBJ1-3; D is uncertain. The CDR3 has 13 amino acids. The V end lost 0 bases, the J end lost 4 bases, and 5 bases lay between the germline ends. CDR1 is SGDLS and CDR2 is YYNGEE in the germline V gene.

This chain uses TRBV7-3 with TRBJ2-1, with 8 bases that match TRBD2. V lost 5 bases and J lost 0; bases outside the gene matches: 3. The CDR3 is 15 residues long. Germline values: CDR1 SGHTA, CDR2 FQGTGA. The DNA of the CDR3 is TGTGCCAGCAGCCTGAGCGGGAGCTCCTACAATGAGCAGTTCTTC. This translates into CASSLSGSSYNEQFF.

The V call is TRBV9, the J call TRBJ2-3; a possible D gene is TRBD2 (7 bases). CDR1 is SGDLS, CDR2 YYNGEE, per germline. The V gene lost 7 bases and the J gene lost 4 bases, with 22 bases spanning the gap. The CDR3 extends over 16 amino acids. The CDR3 sequence is CASGTIGGLGSDTQYF. For the CDR3, the DNA is TGTGCCAGCGGCACAATCGGGGGGCTTGGATCAGATACGCAGTATTTT.

The chain links TRBV5-6 to TRBJ1-1; maybe TRBD1 (5 bases). The V gene lost 0 bases and the J gene lost 1 base, with 7 bases spanning the gap. The germline gives CDR1 SGHDT, CDR2 YYEEEE. The CDR3 runs to 14 residues. The DNA for the CDR3 is TGTGCCAGCAGCTTGGGACAGCGGAACACTGAAGCTTTCTTT. This sequence encodes CASSLGQRNTEAFF. The full variable domain, rest sourced from reference TRBV5-6 and TRBJ1-1, is DAGVTQSPTHLIKTRGQQVTLRCSPKSGHDTVSWYQQALGQGPQFIFQYYEEEERQRGNFPDRFSGHQFPNYSSELNVNALLLGDSALYLCASSLGQRNTEAFFGQGTRLTVV.

DNA for the CDR3: TGTGCCATCAGACGGGACATCGGCTACACCTTC. Translation gives CAIRRDIGYTF. The genes are TRBV10-3 and TRBJ1-2; D is possibly TRBD1 (6 bases). The CDR3 is 11 residues long. Germline lookup yields CDR1 ENHRY and CDR2 SYGVKD. V was shortened by 6 bases and J by 8 bases, with 10 bases between the two germline ends.

The chain couples TRBV4-1 to TRBJ2-7; 7 bases are shared with TRBD1. J lost 2 bases, V lost 3 bases, and 7 bases had no gene match. Germline V gene sequence: CDR1 MGHRA, CDR2 YSYEKL. The CDR3 runs 15 residues. CDR3 amino acids: CASSHGTVIPYEQYF. The CDR3 bases are TGCGCCAGCAGCCACGGGACAGTCATCCCCTACGAGCAGTACTTC.